The 20 T cell receptor beta chains below were found in one sample sequenced in a study of blood T cell repertoires in COVID-19. Produced via immunoSEQ multiplex PCR; TCRdb's table is partial and in-frame only. Of tens of thousands of clones in the sample, under 80% were seen once. The specimen sequenced was peripheral blood. These receptors came from a woman of 80 years or more with active or convalescent COVID-19.

This CDR3 is CASSLVDSEAFF. For the CDR3, the DNA is TGTGCCAGCAGCTTGGTGGACAGTGAAGCTTTCTTT. The chain combines TRBV5-4 with TRBJ1-1; TRBD1 might be the D (6 bases). CDR3 size: 12 residues. V was clipped by 0 bases and J by 7 bases, with 7 bases between them. The germline V gene encodes CDR1 SGHNT and CDR2 YYREEE (reference sequence).

The chain links TRBV7-2 to TRBJ1-1, with D possibly being TRBD1 (5 bases). Germline V gives CDR1 SGHTA, CDR2 FQGNSA. With 1 base removed from V and 5 bases from J, the gap between germline ends came to 11 bases. This CDR3 contains 14 residues. The CDR3 loop is CASSLGSGGTEAFF. CDR3 nucleotide sequence: TGTGCCAGCAGCTTAGGATCGGGGGGTACTGAAGCTTTCTTT.

DNA for the CDR3: TGTGCCAGCAGGGTTACAGAGAACTATGGCTACACCTTC. Protein sequence: CASRVTENYGYTF. The genes are TRBV6-5 and TRBJ1-2; D call uncertain. V was shortened by 6 bases and J by 2 bases, with 10 bases between the two germline ends. The CDR3 consists of 13 residues. Germline V gene sequence: CDR1 MNHEY, CDR2 SVGAGI.

The chain carries TRBV27 and TRBJ1-2; the match to TRBD1 covers 7 bases. V trimming: 6 bases; J trimming: 7 bases; junction bases outside the gene matches: 14. This CDR3 is built from 15 residues. CDR1 and CDR2 from the germline V gene are MNHEY and SMNVEV (reference sequence). DNA of the CDR3: TGTGCCAGCAGCCCTCAAAGAGGGGGCGACTCTGGCTACACCTTC. This gives the protein CASSPQRGGDSGYTF.

Points on this clone: One junction end disagrees with the germline gene, perhaps due to a read error. The V call is TRBV3-1 (or the pseudogene TRBV3-2), the J call TRBJ2-7, with 8 bases fitting TRBD2. CDR1 is LGHDT and CDR2 is YNNKEL in the germline V gene (reference sequence). This CDR3 has 17 residues. This CDR3 reads CARSHGANGGVVYEQYF. The DNA of the CDR3 is TGTGCCCGCAGCCACGGAGCGAACGGGGGGGTGGTGTACGAGCAGTACTTC.

The chain has TRBV10-3 and TRBJ1-1; D gene ambiguous. Germline loops: CDR1 ENHRY, CDR2 SYGVKD. The CDR3 length is 12 residues. Trimming removed 2 bases from V and 11 bases from J, with 12 bases in between. CDR3 loop: CAISEELHTAFF. CDR3 sequence (DNA): TGTGCCATCAGTGAGGAACTCCATACGGCTTTCTTT.

This clone was counted between two and nine times. This CDR3 reads CARSTGTANTGELFF. The CDR3 DNA reads as TGTGCCAGAAGCACAGGGACAGCGAACACCGGGGAGCTGTTTTTT. The chain uses TRBV5-3 and TRBJ2-2, with 7 bases lining up with TRBD1. TRBV5-3 is identified as an open reading frame with a role that is uncertain. Trimming removed 4 bases from V and 0 bases from J; junction bases left unmatched: 3. This CDR3 has 15 residues.

This chain uses TRBV7-2 with TRBJ1-4; 9 bases agree with TRBD1. Germline trimming cut 6 bases from V and 5 bases from J; bases unmatched to any gene: 4. CDR1 and CDR2 (germline): SGHTA, FQGNSA. The CDR3 sequence is 14 residues long. In nucleotides, the CDR3 is TGTGCCAGCAGTAGGACAGGGGAGAATGAAAAACTGTTTTTT. Its translation is CASSRTGENEKLFF. The full variable domain, completed using reference TRBV7-2 and TRBJ1-4, is GAGVSQSPSNKVTEKGKDVELRCDPISGHTALYWYRQSLGQGLEFLIYFQGNSAPDKSGLPSDRFSAERTGGSVSTLTIQRTQQEDSAVYLCASSRTGENEKLFFGSGTQLSVL.

A few counts support this clone. One junction end does not reproduce the germline sequence, and a read error may be involved. The chain joins TRBV7-7 to TRBJ1-1; no clear D. Germline CDR1 is SSHAT and CDR2 is FNYEAQ (reference sequence). The CDR3 runs 15 residues. DNA of the CDR3: TGTGCTAGCAGCTTAGGACGGGGTAAAAACACTGAAGCTTTCTTT. This codes for CASSLGRGKNTEAFF.

V usage is TRBV3-1 (or the pseudogene TRBV3-2) and J usage is TRBJ2-7; possible D gene TRBD2, 6 bases. Germline lookup yields CDR1 LGHDT and CDR2 YNNKEL (reference sequence). This CDR3 spans 16 amino acids. Trimming left V 1 base short and J 0 bases short, with 13 bases between. The CDR3 DNA is TGTGCCAGCAGCCAAGCCTCGGGGAGGAACTCCTACGAGCAGTACTTC. Translated, it gives CASSQASGRNSYEQYF.

This clone appeared once. The rearrangement joins TRBV7-2 to TRBJ2-1; D call uncertain. Germline CDR1 and CDR2: SGHTA and FQGNSA. Trimming stripped 1 base from V and 4 bases from J, with 5 bases between. This CDR3 has 13 amino acids. CDR3 region: CASSLGPYNEQFF. The CDR3 DNA sequence: TGTGCCAGCAGCTTAGGGCCTTACAATGAGCAGTTCTTC.

The chain couples TRBV6-5 to TRBJ2-6; D perhaps matches TRBD2 (5 bases). Per the germline V gene, CDR1 is MNHEY and CDR2 is SVGAGI. The CDR3 loop spans 15 amino acids. V was cut by 6 bases and J by 0 bases, with 9 bases left in between. CDR3 region: CASSEGTSGANVLTF. The CDR3 bases are TGTGCCAGCAGCGAGGGCACCTCTGGGGCCAACGTCCTGACTTTC.

The chain recombines TRBV10-3 with TRBJ1-5, with D perhaps TRBD1 (5 bases). Per the germline V gene, CDR1 is ENHRY and CDR2 is SYGVKD. Trimming pared 10 bases from V and 2 bases from J, leaving 15 bases between. This CDR3 is 14 amino acids long. CDR3 in DNA: TGTGCCACCGGACATCGGGAGCGCAATCAGCCCCAGCATTTT. Protein sequence: CATGHRERNQPQHF.

The chain combines TRBV3-1 (or the pseudogene TRBV3-2) with TRBJ2-7; 9 positions match TRBD2. There are 15 residues in the CDR3. Germline V CDR1 and CDR2: LGHDT, YNNKEL (reference sequence). V lost 4 bases to trimming and J lost 3 bases; unmatched junction nucleotides: 7. The chain's CDR3 is CASSPWGSGGYEQYF. The CDR3 DNA sequence: TGTGCCAGCAGCCCCTGGGGTAGCGGGGGCTACGAGCAGTACTTC.

The chain combines TRBV2 with TRBJ1-2; D may be TRBD1 (5 bases). CDR1 is SNHLY, CDR2 FYNNEI, per germline. The V end was cut by 5 bases, the J end by 4 bases, with 17 bases between. This CDR3 has 15 amino acids. CDR3 loop: CASSPMGGFVYGYTF. CDR3 in DNA: TGTGCCAGCAGTCCCATGGGGGGGTTCGTCTATGGCTACACCTTC.

The chain carries TRBV7-8 and TRBJ2-5, with 9 bases aligning to TRBD2. The CDR3 runs to 16 residues. Trimming took 2 bases from V and 4 from J; bases not matched to a gene: 8. The germline V gene has CDR1 SGHVS and CDR2 FQNEAQ. DNA for the CDR3: TGTGCCAGCAGCTTAAGGCGGGAGGGCAGGGGAGAGACCCAGTACTTC. Residues: CASSLRREGRGETQYF.

The gene calls are TRBV3-1 (or the pseudogene TRBV3-2) and TRBJ1-2; 8 nucleotides line up with TRBD1. V lost 4 bases to trimming and J lost 8 bases; unmatched junction nucleotides: 24. The CDR3 covers 19 residues. Germline loops: CDR1 LGHDT, CDR2 YNNKEL (reference sequence). The CDR3 region is CASSLTWVTGVWYRTGYTF. The CDR3 DNA is TGTGCCAGCAGCCTCACTTGGGTGACAGGGGTTTGGTACAGGACCGGCTACACCTTC.

J is TRBJ2-7 and V is TRBV7-2, with D possibly matching TRBD2 (6 bases). Germline assignment: CDR1 SGHTA and CDR2 FQGNSA. This CDR3 comprises 14 residues. Trimming shortened V by 4 bases and J by 3 bases, and 13 bases separated the two germline ends. CDR3 bases: TGTGCCAGCAGCTGGCAGGGAGGCGTCTACGAGCAGTACTTC. Translating it yields CASSWQGGVYEQYF.

The chain links TRBV27 to TRBJ2-7; possibly TRBD1 for D (6 bases). From germline, CDR1 is MNHEY and CDR2 SMNVEV (reference sequence). The length of the CDR3 is 14 residues. The V and J ends lost 2 bases and 6 bases respectively, with 14 bases between them. The CDR3 loop is CASSLVRGKGEQYF. The CDR3 DNA reads as TGTGCCAGCAGTTTAGTCAGGGGAAAAGGCGAGCAGTACTTC.

The V and J genes are TRBV6-2 or TRBV6-3 and TRBJ1-5; D is perhaps TRBD1 (6 bases). Deletions cut 2 bases from V and 4 bases from J, with 12 bases between. This CDR3 is built from 15 residues. Germline V CDR1 and CDR2: MNHEY, SVGEGT. The CDR3 region is CASSYGGQENQPQHF. The CDR3 DNA reads as TGTGCCAGCAGTTACGGGGGCCAGGAGAATCAGCCCCAGCATTTT.